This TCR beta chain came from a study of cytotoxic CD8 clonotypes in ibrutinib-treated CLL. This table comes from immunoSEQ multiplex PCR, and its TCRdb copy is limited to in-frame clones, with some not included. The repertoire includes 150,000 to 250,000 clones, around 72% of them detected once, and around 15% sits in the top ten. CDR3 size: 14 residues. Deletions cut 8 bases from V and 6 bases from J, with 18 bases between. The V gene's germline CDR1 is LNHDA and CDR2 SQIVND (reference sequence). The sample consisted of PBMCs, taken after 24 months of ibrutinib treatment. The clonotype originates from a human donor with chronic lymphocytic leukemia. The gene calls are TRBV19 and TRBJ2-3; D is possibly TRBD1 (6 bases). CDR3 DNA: TGTGCCAGTGGAAAGGTAACAGGGTCGGATACGCAGTATTTT. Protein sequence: CASGKVTGSDTQYF.